This T cell receptor (beta chain) was recovered during a study of blood T cell repertoires in COVID-19. Turning to the study itself: From T cells, B-cell-depleted T cells, or PBMCs came the material, which was cDNA or gDNA.

Authors' analysis steps: Reference gene primers were amplified, and this amplification served to estimate nucleated cell counts. Only in-frame clones appear in the TCRdb table, and some are missing; sequencing was by immunoSEQ multiplex PCR. V, J and clone size are those of that table, while D and trimming were read from the DNA. Of about 160,000 clones in the sample, 80% to 95% were seen once. This CDR3 is built from 12 residues. V lost 7 bases and J lost 3, with 12 bases in between. The germline CDR1 and CDR2 sequences are SQVTM and ANQGSEA. This sequence was found in a woman aged 60 to 75 with COVID-19, enrolled during active disease. The chain is built from TRBV29-1 and TRBJ1-2; maybe TRBD1 (5 bases). The sequencing input was peripheral blood. CDR3 nucleotide sequence: TGCAGCGCACGACAGACGGACTATGGCTACACCTTC. It is translated as CSARQTDYGYTF.